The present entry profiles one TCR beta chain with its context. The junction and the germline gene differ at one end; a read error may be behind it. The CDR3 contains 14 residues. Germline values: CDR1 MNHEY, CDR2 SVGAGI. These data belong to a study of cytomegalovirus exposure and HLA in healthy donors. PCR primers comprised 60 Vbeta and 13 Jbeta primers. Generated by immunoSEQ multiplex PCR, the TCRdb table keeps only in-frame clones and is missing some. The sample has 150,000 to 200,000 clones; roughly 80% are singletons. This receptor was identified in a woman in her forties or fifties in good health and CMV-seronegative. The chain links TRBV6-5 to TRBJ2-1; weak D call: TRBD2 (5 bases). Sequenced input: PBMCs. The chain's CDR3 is CASSYSDSHNEQFF. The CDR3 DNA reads TGTGCCAGCAGTTACTCGGACTCCCACAATGAGCAGTTCTTC.